The TCR beta chain under discussion was sequenced for a study of T cells in Graves' hyperthyroidism and ophthalmopathy. To note about this clonotype: A much bigger clone sits one base away, suggesting this may be a read error.

The V gene's germline CDR1 is SGHTA and CDR2 FQGNSA. Trimming removed 1 base at V and 0 bases at J, with 13 bases between. CDR3 size: 17 residues. What was amplified from RNA transcripts were TCR beta CDR3 regions. HTBI primers were used for first-round RT-PCR of the TCR CDR3. TCRdb called the multiplex PCR reads again in MiXCR, with one record for every CDR3 protein. Here the sample spans some 370,000 distinct CDR3 sequences, roughly a sixth being singletons. Sequencing input: blood. This TCR was recovered from a young woman with Graves' hyperthyroidism that later progressed to Graves' ophthalmopathy. V and J are TRBV7-2 and TRBJ2-1; the D is unclear. CDR3 amino acids: CASSLDSARCSYNEQFF. The DNA of the CDR3 is TGTGCCAGCAGCTTAGACTCAGCTAGATGCTCCTACAATGAGCAGTTCTTC.